A selection of T cell receptor beta chains follows, all from one sample in a study of T cells in Graves' hyperthyroidism and ophthalmopathy. TCRdb redid the calling of the multiplex PCR reads with MiXCR, one entry per CDR3 protein. The profile shows hundreds of thousands of distinct CDR3 sequences, 20% of them singletons. Sequencing was done on a sample of blood. The receptors were gathered from a man aged 30 to 39 with Graves' ophthalmopathy. Each CDR3 is given with its conserved first and last residue. D genes are given only for firm matches. Only part of the rows carry a size: once, few, many, or a class if the clone is expanded.

J: TRBJ1-1
D: -
V: TRBV15
size: many
DNA: TGTGCCACCAGCAGAGATCGGAGGGTCACTGAAGCTTTCTTT
CDR3: CATSRDRRVTEAFF

J: TRBJ2-1
D: -
V: TRBV2
size: -
DNA: TGTGCCAGCAGGGCAATGACAGACAATGAGCAGTTCTTC
CDR3: CASRAMTDNEQFF

J: TRBJ2-7
D: -
V: TRBV14
size: -
DNA: TGTGCCAGCAGCCGAGGGCCAGGGGGGGCCTACGAGCAGTACTTC
CDR3: CASSRGPGGAYEQYF

J: TRBJ1-3
D: -
V: TRBV9
size: few
DNA: TGTGCCAGCAGCGTAGCGGTCTCCGCTGGAAACACCATATATTTT
CDR3: CASSVAVSAGNTIYF

J: TRBJ2-7
D: TRBD1
V: TRBV14
size: few
DNA: TGTGCCAGCAGCCACCCCGGGACAGTTTACGAGCAGTACTTC
CDR3: CASSHPGTVYEQYF

J: TRBJ1-5
D: -
V: TRBV7-9
size: few
DNA: TGTGCCAGCAGCTTACAGGAAATTGGTTATAGCAATCAGCCCCAGCATTTT
CDR3: CASSLQEIGYSNQPQHF

J: TRBJ1-1
D: -
V: TRBV3-1
size: -
DNA: TGTGCCAGCAGCCCGGGGGAGGGGAAGGCCGTTAAAGCTTTCTTT
CDR3: CASSPGEGKAVKAFF

J: TRBJ2-7
D: TRBD2
V: TRBV7-9
size: -
DNA: TGTGCCAGCAGCTCCGACCTAGCGGGAGACTACGAGCAGTACTTC
CDR3: CASSSDLAGDYEQYF

J: TRBJ2-1
D: -
V: TRBV12-5
size: few
DNA: TGTGCTAGTGGTTTGGTAAGAGGTGTTCTGGAGAGCTCCTACAATGAGCAGTTCTTC
CDR3: CASGLVRGVLESSYNEQFF

J: TRBJ2-5
D: TRBD1
V: TRBV5-5
size: -
DNA: TGTGCCAGCACCTCGACAGGGGTCCAAGAGACCCAGTACTTC
CDR3: CASTSTGVQETQYF

J: TRBJ2-7
D: TRBD1
V: TRBV30
size: many
DNA: TGTGCCTGGAGGAGGACAGGAAGCTACGAGCAGTACTTC
CDR3: CAWRRTGSYEQYF

J: TRBJ1-2
D: TRBD1
V: TRBV6-4
size: once
DNA: TGTGCCAGCAGTGTCGCTGGACAGGGGGCTGGCGGCTACACCTTC
CDR3: CASSVAGQGAGGYTF

J: TRBJ2-2
D: TRBD2
V: TRBV2
size: many
DNA: TGTGCCAGCAGGGGACGGACTAGCGGGTCGAACACCGGGGAGCTGTTTTTT
CDR3: CASRGRTSGSNTGELFF

J: TRBJ2-7
D: -
V: TRBV20-1
size: -
DNA: TGCAGTGCTTTCGTCTACGAGCAGTACTTC
CDR3: CSAFVYEQYF

J: TRBJ2-3
D: -
V: TRBV30
size: few
DNA: TGTGCCTGGAGCCGAGCGGTGGGCACAGATACGCAGTATTTT
CDR3: CAWSRAVGTDTQYF

J: TRBJ2-2
D: TRBD1
V: TRBV6-2/TRBV6-3
size: many
DNA: TGTGCCAGCAGTTCACAGGGGGCGAACACCGGGGAGCTGTTTTTT
CDR3: CASSSQGANTGELFF